Listed below are T cell receptor beta chains from one sample, sequenced in a study of T-cell reconstitution after alpha-beta-depleted transplantation in children. One entry per CDR3 protein results from TCRdb running MiXCR on the PCR reads. The sample has around 380,000 distinct CDR3 sequences; 11% are singletons. The specimen comprised PBMCs from the stem cell graft donor, sampled from the stem cell graft. Receptors originate from a human donor who donated a stem cell graft to a child with acute myeloid leukemia. Both conserved end residues are part of each CDR3. The order of the fields is V gene, J gene, D gene, clone size, CDR3 protein, CDR3 DNA. The D gene is left open where the match is weak. A row's size may be missing; if present it is once, few, many or a size class.

TRBV12-3/TRBV12-4	TRBJ1-1	NA	NA	CASSRPGDRAFF	TGTGCCAGCAGCCGACCGGGGGATAGAGCTTTCTTT
TRBV7-2	TRBJ2-3	NA	few	CASSPGTFVRADTQYF	TGTGCCAGCAGCCCTGGGACATTCGTCAGGGCAGATACGCAGTATTTT
TRBV12-3/TRBV12-4	TRBJ1-1	NA	few	CASSLDIGIPQGFF	TGTGCCAGCAGTTTAGACATCGGCATCCCACAAGGTTTCTTT
TRBV29-1	TRBJ2-1	NA	few	CSVDGPRRDEQFF	TGCAGCGTTGATGGGCCCCGGCGCGATGAGCAGTTCTTC
TRBV30	TRBJ1-6	NA	NA	CASQGSYNSPLHF	TGTGCCTCCCAAGGATCCTATAATTCACCCCTCCACTTT
TRBV3-1	TRBJ1-1	NA	few	CASSQDQAGQTEAFF	TGTGCCAGCAGCCAAGATCAGGCAGGGCAGACTGAAGCTTTCTTT
TRBV6-9	TRBJ2-1	TRBD2	NA	CASSYSLAGRKNRSSYNEQFF	TGTGCCAGCAGTTATTCTTTAGCGGGACGAAAGAACCGGAGCTCCTACAATGAGCAGTTCTTC
TRBV4-2	TRBJ2-6	NA	few	CASSQDPGGSSGANVLTF	TGTGCCAGCAGCCAAGATCCGGGTGGGAGCTCTGGGGCCAACGTCCTGACTTTC
TRBV5-1	TRBJ1-1	NA	NA	CASSLTQNTEAFF	TGCGCCAGCAGCTTGACACAAAACACTGAAGCTTTCTTT
TRBV27	TRBJ2-1	TRBD2	few	CASRLAAGNEQFF	TGTGCCAGCAGACTAGCGGCGGGGAATGAGCAGTTCTTC
TRBV12-3/TRBV12-4	TRBJ2-1	NA	NA	CASSLIPPQTYNEQFF	TGTGCCAGCAGCCTTATCCCCCCACAGACCTACAATGAGCAGTTCTTC
TRBV6-1	TRBJ1-4	NA	few	CASSEVGTVREKLFF	TGTGCCAGCAGTGAAGTGGGGACCGTCCGGGAAAAACTGTTTTTT
TRBV19	TRBJ2-1	NA	few	CASSMGIYEQFF	TGTGCCAGTAGTATGGGGATATATGAGCAGTTCTTC
TRBV20-1	TRBJ2-3	TRBD2	NA	CSAATSEGLDTQYF	TGCAGTGCGGCGACTAGCGAGGGCCTGGATACGCAGTATTTT
TRBV12-3/TRBV12-4	TRBJ2-4	NA	NA	CASSLGGEKEYF	TGTGCCAGCAGTTTAGGGGGGGAGAAAGAGTACTTC
TRBV20-1	TRBJ1-1	NA	NA	CSATGTVNTEAFF	TGCAGTGCTACCGGGACGGTGAACACTGAAGCTTTCTTT
TRBV18	TRBJ2-3	NA	NA	CASSRQPPRNADTQYF	TGTGCCAGCTCACGTCAGCCCCCCAGGAACGCAGATACGCAGTATTTT
TRBV7-2	TRBJ2-1	NA	many	CASSPRWLSPLGQFF	TGTGCCAGCAGCCCCCGGTGGCTTTCACCGCTTGGGCAGTTCTTC
TRBV6-5	TRBJ2-7	NA	few	CASSYSLGPRVNEQYF	TGTGCCAGCAGTTACTCTCTGGGGCCTCGGGTAAACGAGCAGTACTTC
TRBV5-4	TRBJ2-3	NA	few	CASSIRDFTDTQYF	TGTGCCAGCAGCATCCGGGACTTCACAGATACGCAGTATTTT
TRBV29-1	TRBJ2-3	TRBD2	few	CSGTGTSGTDTQYF	TGCAGTGGCACCGGGACTAGCGGCACAGATACGCAGTATTTT
TRBV7-9	TRBJ2-1	NA	many	CASSPLTDLGEQFF	TGTGCCAGCAGCCCACTGACTGATCTCGGTGAGCAGTTCTTC
TRBV27	TRBJ1-5	TRBD1	NA	CASSTPTGNNQPQHF	TGTGCCAGCAGTACCCCGACAGGGAATAATCAGCCCCAGCATTTT
TRBV7-3	TRBJ2-1	TRBD1	NA	CASSPRYGQGYNEQFF	TGTGCCAGCAGCCCCCGTTACGGACAGGGGTACAATGAGCAGTTCTTC
TRBV3-1	TRBJ2-5	NA	NA	CASMTSLGETQYF	TGTGCCAGCATGACTAGTCTTGGGGAGACCCAGTACTTC
TRBV3-1	TRBJ2-5	TRBD2	many	CASSQDGQRGGWTQYF	TGTGCCAGCAGCCAAGATGGCCAGCGGGGGGGCTGGACCCAGTACTTC
TRBV20-1	TRBJ2-7	NA	NA	CSARFRHRTFEQYF	TGCAGTGCTAGATTCAGGCACAGAACCTTCGAGCAGTACTTC
TRBV20-1	TRBJ2-2	TRBD1	NA	CSALDRYRGNTGELFF	TGCAGTGCTCTCGACCGCTACAGGGGAAACACCGGGGAGCTGTTTTTT